These T cell receptor beta chains were read from a single sample in a study of cytomegalovirus exposure and HLA in healthy donors. Clones were sequenced by immunoSEQ multiplex PCR, and TCRdb holds only the in-frame ones, with some missing. This sample carries just over 200,000 clones, under 70% of them seen once, and the ten largest clones take 2% to 3%. Sequenced sample: PBMCs. Receptor source: a man aged 35 to 55 in good health and CMV-seropositive. The CDR3 runs from the conserved cysteine through the conserved F or W. A D gene is named only where the DNA matches it firmly. Not every row has a clone size; where given, it reads once, few, many or a size class.

v_gene: TRBV5-1; abundance: .; d_gene: TRBD1; j_gene: TRBJ1-1; CDR3aa: CASSFRQGLTNTEAFF; CDR3nt: TGCGCCAGCAGCTTCAGACAGGGGTTGACGAACACTGAAGCTTTCTTT
v_gene: TRBV28; abundance: .; d_gene: .; j_gene: TRBJ1-2; CDR3aa: CASSSGSSGYTF; CDR3nt: TGTGCCAGCAGTTCCGGGTCCTCTGGCTACACCTTC
v_gene: TRBV9; abundance: .; d_gene: TRBD2; j_gene: TRBJ2-7; CDR3aa: CASSAASGGTYEQYF; CDR3nt: TGTGCCAGCAGCGCCGCTAGCGGGGGAACCTACGAGCAGTACTTC
v_gene: TRBV4-1; abundance: .; d_gene: TRBD1; j_gene: TRBJ1-2; CDR3aa: CASSQELTGGHNYGYTF; CDR3nt: TGCGCCAGCAGCCAAGAGTTAACAGGGGGCCATAACTATGGCTACACCTTC
v_gene: TRBV11-2; abundance: few; d_gene: .; j_gene: TRBJ2-5; CDR3aa: CASSLGRANQETQYF; CDR3nt: TGTGCCAGCAGCTTAGGCAGGGCCAACCAAGAGACCCAGTACTTC
v_gene: TRBV7-9; abundance: .; d_gene: TRBD1; j_gene: TRBJ2-7; CDR3aa: CSSSSPYMGDRARQYF; CDR3nt: TGTTCCAGCAGCTCTCCTTATATGGGGGACAGGGCGAGGCAGTACTTC
v_gene: TRBV9; abundance: .; d_gene: .; j_gene: TRBJ2-1; CDR3aa: CASSDRVGEQFF; CDR3nt: TGTGCCAGCAGCGACAGGGTCGGTGAGCAGTTCTTC
v_gene: TRBV21-1; abundance: .; d_gene: .; j_gene: TRBJ2-3; CDR3aa: CASSNSIGLAGGPGTDTQYF; CDR3nt: TGTGCCAGCAGCAATTCCATTGGATTAGCGGGGGGGCCGGGTACAGATACGCAGTATTTT
v_gene: TRBV6-1; abundance: .; d_gene: TRBD1; j_gene: TRBJ2-7; CDR3aa: CASSRQGYYEQYF; CDR3nt: TGTGCCAGCAGTCGACAGGGCTATTACGAGCAGTACTTC
v_gene: TRBV7-6; abundance: .; d_gene: TRBD2; j_gene: TRBJ2-2; CDR3aa: CASSLASGGTGELFF; CDR3nt: TGTGCCAGCAGCCTTGCTAGCGGGGGCACCGGGGAGCTGTTTTTT
v_gene: TRBV6-5; abundance: .; d_gene: TRBD1; j_gene: TRBJ1-1; CDR3aa: CATHVHRGGRAEAFF; CDR3nt: TGTGCCACCCACGTCCACAGGGGTGGTCGCGCTGAAGCTTTCTTT
v_gene: TRBV15; abundance: few; d_gene: .; j_gene: TRBJ1-3; CDR3aa: CATSRGENRNTIYF; CDR3nt: TGTGCCACCAGCAGAGGAGAGAATAGAAACACCATATATTTT
v_gene: TRBV7-9; abundance: .; d_gene: .; j_gene: TRBJ1-5; CDR3aa: CASSHSGSNQPQHF; CDR3nt: TGTGCCAGCAGCCATTCAGGGTCTAATCAGCCCCAGCATTTT
v_gene: TRBV27; abundance: .; d_gene: .; j_gene: TRBJ2-1; CDR3aa: CASRPTRDNEQFF; CDR3nt: TGTGCCAGCAGGCCAACACGGGACAATGAGCAGTTCTTC
v_gene: TRBV10-2; abundance: .; d_gene: TRBD1; j_gene: TRBJ1-2; CDR3aa: CASSAQGKGYTF; CDR3nt: TGCGCCAGCAGTGCACAGGGGAAGGGCTACACCTTC
v_gene: TRBV4-1; abundance: .; d_gene: TRBD2; j_gene: TRBJ2-1; CDR3aa: CASSQESGTTRRSYNEQFF; CDR3nt: TGCGCCAGCAGCCAAGAAAGCGGGACTACCAGACGCTCCTACAATGAGCAGTTCTTC
v_gene: TRBV4-2; abundance: .; d_gene: TRBD2; j_gene: TRBJ2-5; CDR3aa: CASSTPSGGAGETQYF; CDR3nt: TGTGCCAGCAGCACACCTAGCGGGGGGGCCGGGGAGACCCAGTACTTC
v_gene: TRBV2; abundance: .; d_gene: TRBD1; j_gene: TRBJ1-1; CDR3aa: CASGGQGAPGTEAFF; CDR3nt: TGTGCCAGCGGGGGACAGGGGGCGCCGGGCACTGAAGCTTTCTTT
v_gene: TRBV6-5; abundance: .; d_gene: .; j_gene: TRBJ2-7; CDR3aa: CASSYSRGSPYEQYF; CDR3nt: TGTGCCAGCAGTTACTCGAGGGGGTCCCCCTACGAGCAGTACTTC
v_gene: TRBV2; abundance: .; d_gene: .; j_gene: TRBJ1-2; CDR3aa: CASSRVQGTNYGYTF; CDR3nt: TGTGCCAGCAGTCGGGTTCAGGGAACTAACTATGGCTACACCTTC
v_gene: TRBV7-2; abundance: once; d_gene: .; j_gene: TRBJ1-1; CDR3aa: CASSLYWTVEAFF; CDR3nt: TGTGCCAGCAGCTTGTACTGGACAGTAGAAGCTTTCTTT
v_gene: TRBV19; abundance: few; d_gene: TRBD1; j_gene: TRBJ2-7; CDR3aa: CASSIWTGGTYEQYF; CDR3nt: TGTGCCAGTAGTATATGGACAGGGGGAACCTACGAGCAGTACTTC
v_gene: TRBV4-2; abundance: .; d_gene: TRBD1; j_gene: TRBJ1-2; CDR3aa: CASSQDWADRGQGGYTF; CDR3nt: TGTGCCAGCAGCCAAGATTGGGCAGACAGGGGGCAAGGGGGCTACACCTTC
v_gene: TRBV2; abundance: .; d_gene: .; j_gene: TRBJ1-1; CDR3aa: CASRGQGGITEAFF; CDR3nt: TGTGCCAGCAGGGGCCAGGGTGGGATCACTGAAGCTTTCTTT
v_gene: TRBV7-8; abundance: .; d_gene: TRBD1; j_gene: TRBJ1-2; CDR3aa: CASSSRGTYGYTF; CDR3nt: TGTGCCAGCAGCTCCAGGGGGACCTATGGCTACACCTTC